Following are 9 T cell receptor beta chains from one sample sequenced in a study of blood T cells in healthy people across ages. A second roughly 6 to 11 cycle PCR used barcoded and J-beta primers. TCRdb ran MiXCR on the 5' RACE reads and lists one entry per CDR3 protein. The sample records around 1,000,000 distinct CDR3 sequences, under 30% being singletons. This same sample was also taken into another study, of T cells of mothers and their children.

The sample consisted of blood. The receptor source for this set is a girl aged 2 to 9 in good health.

The rearrangement uses TRBV28 and TRBJ1-1; D unresolved. Germline V lookup: CDR1 MDHEN, CDR2 SYDVKM. The length of the CDR3 is 11 residues. V was cut by 6 bases and J by 10 bases, with 12 bases left in between. The DNA of the CDR3 is TGTGCCAGCAGGGCCGATCTCGGAGCTTTCTTT. Translated: CASRADLGAFF.

The V and J genes are TRBV4-1 and TRBJ2-1; D uncertain. The germline V gene encodes CDR1 MGHRA and CDR2 YSYEKL. Trimming removed 1 base at V and 10 bases at J, with 8 bases between. This CDR3 has 12 residues. The CDR3 nucleotides are TGCGCCAGCAGCCAAGCTCTGGGAGAGCAGTTCTTC. This encodes CASSQALGEQFF.

In its sample, this clonotype was seen a few times. This chain connects TRBV12-3 or TRBV12-4 to TRBJ1-2; D is undetermined. The CDR3 length is 12 residues. Trimming left V 8 bases short and J 8 bases short, with 15 bases between. In DNA form, the CDR3 reads TGTGCCAGCGGCGACACCGCTGGGGGCTACACCTTC. This sequence encodes CASGDTAGGYTF.

The chain combines TRBV4-1 with TRBJ2-1; D is unclear. This CDR3 is built from 15 residues. In germline, CDR1 is MGHRA, CDR2 YSYEKL. V was trimmed by 0 bases and J by 6 bases, leaving 12 bases between them. The CDR3 protein is CASSQETGLRNEQFF. CDR3 in DNA: TGCGCCAGCAGCCAAGAAACGGGTTTACGCAATGAGCAGTTCTTC.

The rearrangement uses TRBV5-1 and TRBJ1-1, with D possibly matching TRBD1 (5 bases). The CDR3 is 16 residues long. The germline V gene encodes CDR1 SGHRS and CDR2 YFSETQ. V dropped 1 base and J dropped 4 bases, with 17 bases sitting between them. The CDR3 nucleotides are TGCGCCAGCAGCTTGAACCAGGGCCCCTTGAGCACTGAAGCTTTCTTT. This encodes CASSLNQGPLSTEAFF.

The table lists this clonotype with a few counts. The CDR3 reads CSVVEGYYGYTF. The CDR3 DNA is TGCAGCGTTGTCGAGGGCTACTATGGCTACACCTTC. This chain connects TRBV29-1 to TRBJ1-2, with D uncertain. The V and J ends lost 4 bases and 3 bases respectively, with 9 bases between them. The germline gives CDR1 SQVTM, CDR2 ANQGSEA. The CDR3 has 12 residues.

This clonotype was observed a few times. At one of its ends the junction is not consistent with the germline gene, which may arise from a read error. The rearrangement links TRBV12-3 or TRBV12-4 to TRBJ2-3, with D possibly matching TRBD2 (5 bases). The CDR3 spans 12 residues. In nucleotides, the CDR3 is TGTGCCAGCAGTCTGGCTAGCTCTAGGAGTTGTTTT. Translated, it gives CASSLASSRSCF.

The rearrangement joins TRBV20-1 to TRBJ2-4; tentative D call: TRBD1 (5 bases). This CDR3 is 12 amino acids long. Germline V gene sequence: CDR1 DFQATT, CDR2 SNEGSKA (reference sequence). V lost 5 bases to trimming and J lost 8 bases, with 13 bases between them. CDR3 amino acids: CSAEQGSDIQYF. In nucleotides, the CDR3 is TGCAGTGCTGAGCAGGGTTCAGACATTCAGTACTTC.

A few counts support this clonotype. V usage is TRBV25-1 and J usage is TRBJ2-1, with 8 nucleotides matching TRBD1. After removal of 0 bases from V and 8 bases from J, the junction contained 6 bases not matched to a gene. The CDR3 consists of 15 residues. Germline CDR1 MGHDK, CDR2 SYGVNS. CDR3 sequence (DNA): TGTGCCAGCAGTGAATATAGGACAGGGTGGGATGAGCAGTTCTTC. This gives the protein CASSEYRTGWDEQFF.